One sample yielded the 18 T cell receptor beta chains listed below, sequenced in a study of T-cell memory formation after mild COVID-19. TCRdb recomputed calls from the 5' RACE reads with MiXCR, one row per CDR3 protein. The data show hundreds of thousands of distinct CDR3 sequences, with 17% seen just once and about 8.1% held by the top ten. Material: PBMCs or a T cell subset sorted from them (not recorded which). These receptors were obtained from an adult woman who had mild COVID-19 (a few samples of this study predate the infection). Cell type and time point are not known.

This chain joins TRBV7-3 and TRBJ2-7; 12 bases are a match to TRBD1. The CDR3 totals 15 residues. Germline V lookup: CDR1 SGHTA, CDR2 FQGTGA. Unmatched junction bases numbered 7, after V lost 4 bases and J lost 6 bases. For the CDR3, the DNA is TGTGCCAGCAGCTCCCGGGGGACAGGGGGCTTCGAGCAGTACTTC. It yields the protein CASSSRGTGGFEQYF. The full variable domain, in which reference TRBV7-3 and TRBJ2-7 provide the parts outside the CDR3, is GAGVSQTPSNKVTEKGKYVELRCDPISGHTALYWYRQSLGQGPEFLIYFQGTGAADDSGLPNDRFFAVRPEGSVSTLKIQRTERGDSAVYLCASSSRGTGGFEQYFGPGTRLTVT.

This chain uses TRBV20-1 with TRBJ2-1; 9 positions agree with TRBD2. Germline V lookup: CDR1 DFQATT, CDR2 SNEGSKA (reference sequence). The CDR3 covers 17 residues. V lost 3 bases, J lost 4 bases, and 13 bases stayed unmatched. CDR3 residues: CSASSTRGTSTYNEQFF. CDR3 bases: TGCAGTGCTAGCTCGACCCGGGGGACTAGCACTTACAATGAGCAGTTCTTC.

The chain links TRBV12-3 or TRBV12-4 to TRBJ1-1; D remains unclear. CDR3 size: 13 residues. Trimming cost V 2 bases and J 5 bases, with 9 bases left between them. The CDR3, as DNA: TGTGCCAGCAGTTTACTAATAGGGACTGAAGCTTTCTTT. Protein sequence: CASSLLIGTEAFF.

This clonotype was seen only a few times. The V and J genes are TRBV5-1 and TRBJ2-4; 8 positions match TRBD2. The CDR3 consists of 15 residues. Germline V gene lookup returns CDR1 SGHRS and CDR2 YFSETQ. The V segment lost 3 bases and the J segment 5 bases; nucleotides outside the gene matches: 7. CDR3 region: CASSSLGGGQNIQYF. The DNA of the CDR3 is TGCGCCAGCAGCTCTCTCGGGGGGGGCCAAAACATTCAGTACTTC.

This chain connects TRBV12-3 or TRBV12-4 to TRBJ1-5; 8 bases fit TRBD1. The trim removed 5 bases at V and 7 bases at J, leaving 4 bases unmatched. The CDR3 runs 13 residues. CDR3 in amino acids: CASSTDRVQPQHF. The CDR3 nucleotides read TGTGCCAGCAGTACGGACAGGGTCCAGCCCCAGCATTTT.

The V call is TRBV11-1, the J call TRBJ2-2; TRBD2 matches 11 bases. CDR3 length: 17 amino acids. Germline CDR1 and CDR2: SGHAT and FQDESV (reference sequence). Losses at the gene ends were 3 bases for V and 6 bases for J; bases not matched to a gene: 9. The CDR3 loop reads CASSFYGLAGPPGELFF. For the CDR3, the DNA is TGTGCCAGCAGCTTTTACGGACTAGCGGGCCCCCCCGGGGAGCTGTTTTTT.

The rearrangement uses TRBV7-9 and TRBJ2-7, with D unclear. Germline loops: CDR1 SEHNR, CDR2 FQNEAQ (reference sequence). The CDR3 is 14 amino acids. V shed 5 bases and J shed 1 base, with 12 bases lying between them. The CDR3 is CASSQRIGSYEQYF. CDR3 DNA: TGTGCCAGCAGCCAACGGATTGGATCCTACGAGCAGTACTTC.

This clonotype was recorded a few times. The rearrangement joins TRBV6-5 to TRBJ2-1, with D hard to call. The V and J ends lost 2 bases and 6 bases respectively, with 8 bases between them. Per germline, CDR1 MNHEY and CDR2 SVGAGI. This CDR3 has 13 amino acids. The CDR3 sequence: CASSYDGLNEQFF. The CDR3 DNA follows: TGTGCCAGCAGTTACGACGGCCTCAATGAGCAGTTCTTC.

This clonotype turned up a few times. V usage is TRBV2 and J usage is TRBJ2-1; the D gene is possibly TRBD2 (5 bases). V shed 6 bases and J shed 6 bases, with 12 bases lying between them. The germline V gene encodes CDR1 SNHLY and CDR2 FYNNEI. This CDR3 has 13 amino acids. Here the CDR3 reads CASRPPSSNEQFF. As DNA, the CDR3 is TGTGCCAGCAGACCTCCTAGCAGCAATGAGCAGTTCTTC.

Ten or more counts support this clonotype. V gene TRBV4-1 combines with J gene TRBJ1-2; 7 nucleotides agree with TRBD1. With 1 base clipped from V and 1 base from J, the junction kept 9 bases outside the gene matches. The CDR3 has 17 residues. The V gene's germline CDR1 is MGHRA and CDR2 YSYEKL. CDR3 sequence (DNA): TGCGCCAGCAGCCAAGGATACAGGGGCAGGAATAACTATGGCTACACCTTC. This sequence encodes CASSQGYRGRNNYGYTF.

The table lists this clonotype with a few counts. This rearrangement joins TRBV5-4 to TRBJ2-1; 8 positions match TRBD1. CDR3 length equals 12 residues. V gave up 7 bases and J gave up 7 bases; unmatched junction bases: 4. CDR1 is SGHNT, CDR2 YYREEE, per germline (reference sequence). The chain's CDR3 is CASRDRINEQFF. The CDR3 DNA follows: TGTGCCAGCCGGGACAGGATAAATGAGCAGTTCTTC. The entire variable domain, with the rest obtained from reference TRBV5-4 and TRBJ2-1, is as follows: ETGVTQSPTHLIKTRGQQVTLRCSSQSGHNTVSWYQQALGQGPQFIFQYYREEENGRGNFPPRFSGLQFPNYSSELNVNALELDDSALYLCASRDRINEQFFGPGTRLTVL.

The J gene is TRBJ2-3, the V gene TRBV7-2; D tentatively fits TRBD1 or TRBD2 (6 bases each). V gave up 1 base and J gave up 0 bases, with 11 bases separating them. Germline values: CDR1 SGHTA, CDR2 FQGNSA. The CDR3 loop spans 16 amino acids. CDR3 bases: TGTGCCAGCAGCTTAGGTGGGGGGCCGAGCACAGATACGCAGTATTTT. Translation gives CASSLGGGPSTDTQYF.

The rearrangement links TRBV20-1 to TRBJ1-1; 9 bases line up with TRBD1. In germline, CDR1 is DFQATT, CDR2 SNEGSKA (reference sequence). The CDR3 runs to 14 residues. Unmatched junction bases numbered 6, after V lost 6 bases and J lost 1 base. The CDR3 sequence is CSATYRGRNTEAFF. In DNA form, the CDR3 reads TGCAGTGCAACATACAGGGGGCGGAACACTGAAGCTTTCTTT.

This clonotype has more than one count but fewer than ten. This chain uses TRBV7-9 with TRBJ2-4; no definite D call. Trimming shortened V by 1 base and J by 0 bases, and 7 bases separated the two germline ends. CDR1 is SEHNR, CDR2 FQNEAQ, per germline (reference sequence). This CDR3 is built from 15 residues. The CDR3 coding sequence is TGTGCCAGCAGCTTAGGGTCTGTAGCCAAAAACATTCAGTACTTC. Encoded protein: CASSLGSVAKNIQYF.

The CDR3 nucleotides are TGTGCCAGCACAGGGGCGGGATGCTACAATGAGCAGTTCTTC. It translates to CASTGAGCYNEQFF. This chain joins TRBV21-1 and TRBJ2-1; TRBD1 was called by the table and not checked on the DNA. TRBV21-1 is tagged as a pseudogene. The length of the CDR3 is 14 residues.

The V and J genes are TRBV6-6 and TRBJ2-6; a possible D gene is TRBD1 (6 bases). Germline V CDR1 and CDR2: MNHNY, SVGAGI (reference sequence). V shed 0 bases and J shed 0 bases, with 15 bases lying between them. The CDR3 totals 19 residues. The CDR3 reads CASSYSMRQENSGANVLTF. The DNA of the CDR3 is TGTGCCAGCAGTTACTCGATGCGACAGGAGAACTCTGGGGCCAACGTCCTGACTTTC.

This clonotype was observed a handful of times. This rearrangement joins TRBV20-1 to TRBJ2-4; D tentatively reads TRBD1 or TRBD2 (7 bases each). Trimming pared 7 bases from V and 4 bases from J, leaving 17 bases between. Per the germline V gene, CDR1 is DFQATT and CDR2 is SNEGSKA (reference sequence). The CDR3 loop spans 14 amino acids. DNA for the CDR3: TGCAGTGTCCAAGGGAGGGGGCCGAAAAACATTCAGTACTTC. It encodes CSVQGRGPKNIQYF.

The J gene is TRBJ2-3, the V gene TRBV24-1; D remains ambiguous. CDR1 is KGHDR, CDR2 SFDVKD, per germline. The CDR3 has 13 residues. The V gene lost 4 bases and the J gene lost 6 bases, with 10 bases spanning the gap. CDR3 region: CATSDPMMDTQYF. CDR3 coding DNA: TGTGCCACCAGTGACCCCATGATGGATACGCAGTATTTT.